The source of this T cell receptor (beta chain) is a study of cytomegalovirus exposure and HLA in healthy donors. Study as a whole: When about 400 donors were genotyped, roughly 82% of them were found to fall in the Caucasian-associated ancestry cluster.

The CDR3 is 13 amino acids. Germline CDR1 LNHDA, CDR2 SQIVND (reference sequence). V lost 6 bases, J lost 2 bases, and 11 bases lay in between. 13 Jbeta primers and 60 Vbeta primers were used for the PCR. Some clones are missing from TCRdb's copy, which holds only in-frame ones; the method was immunoSEQ multiplex PCR. Recorded for this sample: 95,000 to 150,000 clones. The clonotype originates from a man younger than 35 in good health and CMV-seronegative. Sequencing was done on a sample of PBMCs. J is TRBJ2-7 and V is TRBV19; D possibly corresponds to TRBD2 (5 bases). Here the CDR3 reads CASSWTQAYEQYF. CDR3 DNA: TGTGCCAGTAGCTGGACTCAAGCCTACGAGCAGTACTTC. The full variable domain, completed using reference TRBV19 and TRBJ2-7, is DGGITQSPKYLFRKEGQNVTLSCEQNLNHDAMYWYRQDPGQGLRLIYYSQIVNDFQKGDIAEGYSVSREKKESFPLTVTSAQKNPTAFYLCASSWTQAYEQYFGPGTRLTVT.